The rows below give T cell receptor beta chains drawn from one sample of a study of cytomegalovirus exposure and HLA in healthy donors. Assay used: immunoSEQ multiplex PCR; TCRdb lists only in-frame clones, some missing. The sample carries approximately 100,000 clones, approximately 85% recorded once. Sample: PBMCs. The receptor source for this set is a man aged 30 to 39 in good health and CMV-seronegative. The CDR3 runs from the conserved cysteine through the conserved F or W. Fields, in order: clone size, V gene, J gene, D gene, CDR3 length, CDR3 protein, CDR3 DNA. D genes are given only for firm matches. Size is omitted from some rows. Given values are once, few, many or a class for expanded clones.

-	TRBV30	TRBJ2-5	TRBD1	11	CAWSADRVANF	TGTGCCTGGAGCGCGGACAGGGTCGCCAACTTC
-	TRBV10-3	TRBJ2-2	-	12	CAISGRAGELFF	TGTGCCATCAGTGGCAGGGCCGGGGAGCTGTTTTTT
-	TRBV28	TRBJ1-2	TRBD1	15	CASSRQGIPNYGYTF	TGTGCCAGCAGTCGACAGGGGATTCCTAACTATGGCTACACCTTC
-	TRBV6-5	TRBJ1-5	TRBD1	15	CASSRQGNSNQPQHF	TGTGCCAGCAGCCGACAGGGTAATAGCAATCAGCCCCAGCATTTT
few	TRBV19	TRBJ2-1	-	12	CASSTRYNEQFF	TGTGCCAGTAGTACGAGGTACAATGAGCAGTTCTTC
-	TRBV29-1	TRBJ1-1	-	13	CSVVRVMNTEAFF	TGCAGCGTTGTGAGGGTCATGAACACTGAAGCTTTCTTT
-	TRBV2	TRBJ2-5	-	13	CASSETQRETQYF	TGTGCCAGCAGTGAAACCCAACGGGAGACCCAGTACTTC
-	TRBV5-4	TRBJ2-3	TRBD1	18	CASSSAGQGPKVADTQYF	TGTGCCAGCAGCTCGGCGGGACAGGGACCTAAGGTGGCAGATACGCAGTATTTT
once	TRBV5-4	TRBJ2-2	TRBD2	17	CASSRGTSGTPTGELFF	TGTGCCAGCAGCCGCGGGACTAGCGGGACCCCCACCGGGGAGCTGTTTTTT
-	TRBV5-6	TRBJ2-2	TRBD1	14	CASSRTGDTGELFF	TGTGCCAGCAGCCGGACAGGGGACACCGGGGAGCTGTTTTTT
-	TRBV6-5	TRBJ2-7	-	14	CASSPRGVFYEQYF	TGTGCCAGCAGCCCTCGCGGCGTTTTCTACGAGCAGTACTTC
once	TRBV28	TRBJ1-5	-	16	CASSFTDPHSNQPQHF	TGTGCCAGCAGTTTCACAGATCCTCATAGCAATCAGCCCCAGCATTTT
-	TRBV7-9	TRBJ1-2	-	13	CASSQGQTYGYTF	TGTGCCAGCAGCCAAGGACAGACCTATGGCTACACCTTC
-	TRBV7-9	TRBJ2-1	-	14	CASSLGPGLNEQFF	TGTGCCAGCAGCTTAGGTCCGGGATTGAATGAGCAGTTCTTC
-	TRBV5-1	TRBJ2-1	-	17	CASSLVARQSSYNEQFF	TGCGCCAGCAGCTTGGTGGCGCGACAAAGCTCCTACAATGAGCAGTTCTTC
-	TRBV7-2	TRBJ2-5	-	14	CASSSPRGSRGLYF	TGTGCCAGCAGCTCGCCCCGTGGTAGCCGTGGACTGTACTTC
-	TRBV7-9	TRBJ1-6	-	15	CASSPGEGIGSPLHF	TGTGCCAGCAGCCCGGGAGAGGGGATAGGCTCACCCCTCCACTTT
-	TRBV7-9	TRBJ2-2	-	16	CASSLLGGENTGELFF	TGTGCCAGCAGCTTGCTTGGAGGTGAAAACACCGGGGAGCTGTTTTTT
once	TRBV25-1	TRBJ2-5	-	16	CASSEGGRTPSETQYF	TGTGCCAGCAGTGAAGGGGGGAGGACCCCCTCCGAGACCCAGTACTTC
-	TRBV11-1	TRBJ2-3	TRBD2	18	CASSKLGAGGLSTDTQYF	TGTGCCAGCAGCAAACTAGGAGCGGGGGGGCTATCTACAGATACGCAGTATTTT
-	TRBV30	TRBJ1-4	-	11	CAWSPGEKLFF	TGTGCCTGGAGCCCCGGGGAAAAACTGTTTTTT
-	TRBV30	TRBJ2-2	-	16	CAWRDPGVGETGELFF	TGTGCCTGGAGAGACCCGGGGGTGGGGGAGACCGGGGAGCTGTTTTTT
-	TRBV5-6	TRBJ1-1	-	13	CASSLTGNTEAFF	TGTGCCAGCAGCTTAACTGGGAACACTGAAGCTTTCTTT
-	TRBV29-1	TRBJ2-7	-	13	CSVGGLASYEQYF	TGCAGCGTTGGGGGCCTCGCCTCCTACGAGCAGTACTTC
-	TRBV28	TRBJ2-5	TRBD2	16	CASSPSLAGGKETQYF	TGTGCCAGCAGCCCTTCTCTAGCGGGGGGGAAAGAGACCCAGTACTTC